This TCR beta chain was identified in a study of human T cells and chemical hapten exposure. Trimming cost V 4 bases and J 16 bases, with 17 bases left between them. This CDR3 region has 12 residues. Germline loops: CDR1 SGHTA, CDR2 FQGNSA. Time point described: pre-sensitization, week 0. Treatment meaning: therapeutic diphenylcyclopropenone sensitization with weekly scalp DPC. TCRdb passed the RACE reads through MiXCR, listing each CDR3 protein once. The sample yields approximately 57,000 distinct CDR3 sequences, 9.5% to 10% seen once. This clonotype occurred a few times. The gene calls are TRBV7-2 and TRBJ2-4; D unclear. Sample: whole blood, taken in connection with sensitization to the hapten diphenylcyclopropenone (DPC). The receptor comes from a man in his forties with alopecia areata. Some clones in this sample may be carry-over from other donors' samples. The CDR3 nucleotides are TGTGCCAGCAGCTCCGGTTGGGCAGTCCATTACTTC. This sequence encodes CASSSGWAVHYF.